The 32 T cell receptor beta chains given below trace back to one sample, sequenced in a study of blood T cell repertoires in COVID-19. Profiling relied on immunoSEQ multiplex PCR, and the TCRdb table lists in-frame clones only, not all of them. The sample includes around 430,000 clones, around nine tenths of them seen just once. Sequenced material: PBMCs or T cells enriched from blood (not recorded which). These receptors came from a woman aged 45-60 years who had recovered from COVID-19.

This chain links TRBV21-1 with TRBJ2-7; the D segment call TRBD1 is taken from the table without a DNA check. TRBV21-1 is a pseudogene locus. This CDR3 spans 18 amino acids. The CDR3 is CASSQMGDRAVFAYEQYF. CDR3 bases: TGTGCCAGCAGCCAAATGGGGGACAGGGCTGTGTTCGCCTACGAGCAGTACTTC.

The CDR3 spells CSVEIDGEGVEKLFF. The CDR3 nucleotides are TGCAGCGTTGAAATAGATGGAGAAGGGGTTGAAAAACTGTTTTTT. This sequence joins TRBV29-1 and TRBJ1-4, with D maybe TRBD1 (5 bases). The V end was cut by 2 bases, the J end by 7 bases, with 17 bases between. Germline V gene sequence: CDR1 SQVTM, CDR2 ANQGSEA. The CDR3 has 15 amino acids.

CDR3 protein: CASSHTLTANYGYTF. The CDR3, as DNA: TGTGCCAGCAGCCATACTCTGACAGCTAACTATGGCTACACCTTC. The chain uses TRBV3-1 (or the pseudogene TRBV3-2) and TRBJ1-2, with a possible D match to TRBD1 (5 bases). This CDR3 has 15 residues. The germline V and J ends were trimmed by 3 bases and 0 bases, with 11 bases remaining between them. In germline, CDR1 is LGHDT, CDR2 YNNKEL (reference sequence).

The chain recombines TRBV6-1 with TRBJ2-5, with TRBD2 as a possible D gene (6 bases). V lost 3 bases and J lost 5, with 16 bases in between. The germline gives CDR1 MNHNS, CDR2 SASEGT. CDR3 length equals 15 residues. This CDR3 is CASSEPGGAQETQYF. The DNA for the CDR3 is TGTGCCAGCAGTGAGCCCGGCGGGGCCCAGGAGACCCAGTACTTC.

In DNA, the CDR3 is TGTGCCAGCACCGGTACAGGGACCCCCTACGAGCAGTACTTC. This gives the protein CASTGTGTPYEQYF. The chain joins TRBV11-2 to TRBJ2-7, with D possibly TRBD1 on 6 matching bases. CDR3 size: 14 residues. Trimming cost V 7 bases and J 2 bases, with 15 bases left between them. Germline CDR1 and CDR2: SGHAT and FQNNGV. Full variable domain (remainder filled in from reference TRBV11-2 and TRBJ2-7): EAGVAQSPRYKIIEKRQSVAFWCNPISGHATLYWYQQILGQGPKLLIQFQNNGVVDDSQLPKDRFSAERLKGVDSTLKIQPAKLEDSAVYLCASTGTGTPYEQYFGPGTRLTVT.

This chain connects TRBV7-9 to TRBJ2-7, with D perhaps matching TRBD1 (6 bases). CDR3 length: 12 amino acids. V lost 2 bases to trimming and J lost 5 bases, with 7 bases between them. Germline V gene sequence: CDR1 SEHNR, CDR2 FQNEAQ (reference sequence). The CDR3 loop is CASSLSGDEQYF. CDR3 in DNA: TGTGCCAGCAGCTTATCAGGGGACGAGCAGTACTTC. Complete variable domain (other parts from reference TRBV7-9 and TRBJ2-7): DTGVSQNPRHKITKRGQNVTFRCDPISEHNRLYWYRQTLGQGPEFLTYFQNEAQLEKSRLLSDRFSAERPKGSFSTLEIQRTEQGDSAMYLCASSLSGDEQYFGPGTRLTVT.

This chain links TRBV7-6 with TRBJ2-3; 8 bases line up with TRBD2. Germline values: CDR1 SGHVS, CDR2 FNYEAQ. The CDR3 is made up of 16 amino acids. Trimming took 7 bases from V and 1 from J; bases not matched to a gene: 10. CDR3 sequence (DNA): TGTGCCAGCACGCCGGGCGGGGGGTACGGCACAGATACGCAGTATTTT. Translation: CASTPGGGYGTDTQYF.

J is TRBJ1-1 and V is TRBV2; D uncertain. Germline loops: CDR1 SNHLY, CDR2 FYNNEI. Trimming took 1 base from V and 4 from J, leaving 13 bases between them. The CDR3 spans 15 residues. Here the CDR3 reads CASSEVIVKSTEAFF. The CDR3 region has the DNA TGTGCCAGCAGTGAAGTGATAGTGAAGAGCACTGAAGCTTTCTTT.

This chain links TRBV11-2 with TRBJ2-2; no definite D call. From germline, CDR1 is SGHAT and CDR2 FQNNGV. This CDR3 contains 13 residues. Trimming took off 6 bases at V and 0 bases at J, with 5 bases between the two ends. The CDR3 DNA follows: TGTGCCAGCAGGCCTACGAACACCGGGGAGCTGTTTTTT. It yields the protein CASRPTNTGELFF.

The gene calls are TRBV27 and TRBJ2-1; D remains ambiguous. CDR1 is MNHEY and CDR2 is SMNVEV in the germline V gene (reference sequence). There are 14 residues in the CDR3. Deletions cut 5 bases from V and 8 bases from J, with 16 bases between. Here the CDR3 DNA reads TGTGCCAGCAGTGTGTTCCCCGCCTTAGATGAGCAGTTCTTC. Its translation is CASSVFPALDEQFF.

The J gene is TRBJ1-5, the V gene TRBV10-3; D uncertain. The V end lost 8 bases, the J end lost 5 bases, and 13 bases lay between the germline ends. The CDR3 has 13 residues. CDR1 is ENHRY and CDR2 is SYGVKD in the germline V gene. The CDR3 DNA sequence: TGTGCCATCTCCCCAGACTCGGATCAGCCCCAGCATTTT. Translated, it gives CAISPDSDQPQHF.

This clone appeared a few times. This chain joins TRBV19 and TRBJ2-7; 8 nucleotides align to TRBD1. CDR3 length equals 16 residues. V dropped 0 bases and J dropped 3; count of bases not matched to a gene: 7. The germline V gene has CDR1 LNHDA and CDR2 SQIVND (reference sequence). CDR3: CASSIDAGTGRYEQYF. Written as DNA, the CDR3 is TGTGCCAGTAGTATAGATGCCGGGACAGGTCGCTACGAGCAGTACTTC.

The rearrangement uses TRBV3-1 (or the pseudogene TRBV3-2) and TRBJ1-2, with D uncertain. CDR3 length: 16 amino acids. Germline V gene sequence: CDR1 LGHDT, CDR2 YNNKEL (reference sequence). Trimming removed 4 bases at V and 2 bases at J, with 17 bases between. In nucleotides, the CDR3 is TGTGCCAGCAGCCCGCCCGGTGAGGTCGAGAACTATGGCTACACCTTC. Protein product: CASSPPGEVENYGYTF.

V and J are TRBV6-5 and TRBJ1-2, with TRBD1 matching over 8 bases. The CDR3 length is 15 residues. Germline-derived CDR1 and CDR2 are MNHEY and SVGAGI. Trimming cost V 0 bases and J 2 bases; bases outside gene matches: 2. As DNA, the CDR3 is TGTGCCAGCAGTTACTCACAGGGGGGAAACTATGGCTACACCTTC. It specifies CASSYSQGGNYGYTF.

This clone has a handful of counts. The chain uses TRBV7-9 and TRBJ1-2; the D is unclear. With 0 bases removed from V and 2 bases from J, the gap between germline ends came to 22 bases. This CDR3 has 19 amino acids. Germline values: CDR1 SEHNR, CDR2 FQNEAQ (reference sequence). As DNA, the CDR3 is TGTGCCAGCAGCTTAGCGCTAATGGCAGTTGCGAGACTAAACTATGGCTACACCTTC. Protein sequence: CASSLALMAVARLNYGYTF.

The DNA of the CDR3 is TGCGCCAGCAGCCAAGATCGGTTTATGGGGGCGGGGGGCACAGATACGCAGTATTTT. Encoded protein: CASSQDRFMGAGGTDTQYF. The chain recombines TRBV4-3 with TRBJ2-3; TRBD2 is a possible D gene (7 bases). CDR1 LGHNA and CDR2 YSLEER come from the germline V gene. The V end was cut by 0 bases, the J end by 1 base, with 20 bases between. The CDR3 is 19 residues long.

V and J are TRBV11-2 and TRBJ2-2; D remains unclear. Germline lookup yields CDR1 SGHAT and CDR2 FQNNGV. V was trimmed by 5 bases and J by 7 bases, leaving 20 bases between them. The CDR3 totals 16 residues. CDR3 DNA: TGTGCCAGCAGCCCCTCTCCTGCTGGCTTTGGCGGGGAGCTGTTTTTT. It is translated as CASSPSPAGFGGELFF. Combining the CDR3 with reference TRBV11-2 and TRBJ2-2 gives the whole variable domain EAGVAQSPRYKIIEKRQSVAFWCNPISGHATLYWYQQILGQGPKLLIQFQNNGVVDDSQLPKDRFSAERLKGVDSTLKIQPAKLEDSAVYLCASSPSPAGFGGELFFGEGSRLTVL.

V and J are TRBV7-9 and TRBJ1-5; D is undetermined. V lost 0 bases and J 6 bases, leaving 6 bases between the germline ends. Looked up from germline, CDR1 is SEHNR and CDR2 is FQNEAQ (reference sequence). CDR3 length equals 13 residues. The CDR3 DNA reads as TGTGCCAGCAGCTTAGCGGAGGGTCAGCCCCAGCATTTT. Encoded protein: CASSLAEGQPQHF.

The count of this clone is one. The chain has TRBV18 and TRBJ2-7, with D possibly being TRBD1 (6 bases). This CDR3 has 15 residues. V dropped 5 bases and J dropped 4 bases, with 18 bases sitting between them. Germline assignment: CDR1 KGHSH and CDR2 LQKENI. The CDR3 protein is CASSSTQGSGYEQYF. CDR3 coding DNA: TGTGCCAGCTCATCGACTCAGGGGTCGGGGTACGAGCAGTACTTC.

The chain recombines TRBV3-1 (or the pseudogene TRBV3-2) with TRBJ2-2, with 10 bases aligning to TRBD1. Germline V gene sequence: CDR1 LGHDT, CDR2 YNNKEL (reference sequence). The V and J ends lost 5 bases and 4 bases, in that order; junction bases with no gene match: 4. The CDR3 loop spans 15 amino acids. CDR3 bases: TGTGCCAGCAGCTGGCGGGACAGGGGCACCGGGGAGCTGTTTTTT. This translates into CASSWRDRGTGELFF.

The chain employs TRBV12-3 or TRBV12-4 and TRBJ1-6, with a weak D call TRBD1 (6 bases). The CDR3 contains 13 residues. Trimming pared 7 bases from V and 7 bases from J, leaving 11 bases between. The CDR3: CASTRQANSPLHF. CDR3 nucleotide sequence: TGTGCCAGCACCCGACAGGCGAATTCACCCCTCCACTTT.

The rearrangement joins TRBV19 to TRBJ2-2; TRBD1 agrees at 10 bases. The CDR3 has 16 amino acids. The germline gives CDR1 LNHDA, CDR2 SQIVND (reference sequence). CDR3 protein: CDAMKGTGVDTGELFF. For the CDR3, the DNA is TGTGACGCGATGAAGGGGACAGGGGTCGACACCGGGGAGCTGTTTTTT.

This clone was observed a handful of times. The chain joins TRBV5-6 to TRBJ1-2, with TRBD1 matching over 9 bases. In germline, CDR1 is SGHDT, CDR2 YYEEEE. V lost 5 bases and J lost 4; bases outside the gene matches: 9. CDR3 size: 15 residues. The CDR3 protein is CASSSGTGRGYGYTF. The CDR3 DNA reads TGTGCCAGCAGTTCCGGGACAGGGAGAGGCTATGGCTACACCTTC.

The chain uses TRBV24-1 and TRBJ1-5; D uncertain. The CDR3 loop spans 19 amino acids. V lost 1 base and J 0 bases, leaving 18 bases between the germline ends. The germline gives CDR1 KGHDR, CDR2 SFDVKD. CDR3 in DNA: TGTGCCACCAGTGATTTTGGCAGATACAGCGACTATAGCAATCAGCCCCAGCATTTT. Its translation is CATSDFGRYSDYSNQPQHF.

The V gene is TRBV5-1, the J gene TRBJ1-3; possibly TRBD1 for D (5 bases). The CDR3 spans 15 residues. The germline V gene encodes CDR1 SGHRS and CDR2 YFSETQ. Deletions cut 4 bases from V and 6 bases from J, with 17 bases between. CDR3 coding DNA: TGCGCCAGCAGCCCCGACGGGGGGGTTACAAACACCATATATTTT. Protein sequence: CASSPDGGVTNTIYF.

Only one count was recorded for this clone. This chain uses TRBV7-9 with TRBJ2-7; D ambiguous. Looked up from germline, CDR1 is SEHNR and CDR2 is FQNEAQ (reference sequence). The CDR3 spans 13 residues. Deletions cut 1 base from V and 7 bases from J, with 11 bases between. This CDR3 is CASSLGSASEQYF. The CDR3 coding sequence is TGTGCCAGCAGCTTAGGGTCAGCGTCTGAGCAGTACTTC.

The CDR3 reads CAWRPGQGVLQYF. The CDR3, as DNA: TGTGCCTGGCGCCCGGGACAGGGAGTGCTTCAGTACTTC. This sequence joins TRBV30 and TRBJ2-4; 9 bases are shared with TRBD1. The CDR3 totals 13 residues. V lost 5 bases and J lost 11; bases outside the gene matches: 10. The V gene's germline CDR1 is GTSNPN and CDR2 SVGIG (reference sequence).

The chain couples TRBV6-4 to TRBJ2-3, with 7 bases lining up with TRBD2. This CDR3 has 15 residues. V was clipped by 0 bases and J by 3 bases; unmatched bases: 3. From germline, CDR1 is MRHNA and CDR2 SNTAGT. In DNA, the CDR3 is TGTGCCAGCAGTGACTCGGTCGGGGGGACAGATACGCAGTATTTT. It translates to CASSDSVGGTDTQYF.

This chain's CDR3 is CASRIQGTQNTEAFF. As DNA, the CDR3 is TGTGCCAGTAGGATACAAGGGACACAGAACACTGAAGCTTTCTTT. The V gene is TRBV19, the J gene TRBJ1-1; possibly TRBD1 for D (6 bases). V dropped 6 bases and J dropped 1 base, with 15 bases sitting between them. Germline values: CDR1 LNHDA, CDR2 SQIVND (reference sequence). CDR3 length: 15 residues.

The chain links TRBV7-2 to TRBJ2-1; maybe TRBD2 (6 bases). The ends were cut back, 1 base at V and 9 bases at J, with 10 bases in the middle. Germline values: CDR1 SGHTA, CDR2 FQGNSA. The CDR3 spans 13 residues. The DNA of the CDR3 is TGTGCCAGCAGCTTAGACTTCGGGAGTGAGCAGTTCTTC. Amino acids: CASSLDFGSEQFF.

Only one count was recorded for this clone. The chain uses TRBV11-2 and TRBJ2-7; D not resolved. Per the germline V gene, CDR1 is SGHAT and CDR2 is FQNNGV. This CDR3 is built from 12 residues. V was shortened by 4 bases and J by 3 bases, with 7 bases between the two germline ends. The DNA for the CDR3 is TGTGCCAGCAGCTCTTTTAACTACGAGCAGTACTTC. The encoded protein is CASSSFNYEQYF. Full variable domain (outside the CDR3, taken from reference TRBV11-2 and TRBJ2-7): EAGVAQSPRYKIIEKRQSVAFWCNPISGHATLYWYQQILGQGPKLLIQFQNNGVVDDSQLPKDRFSAERLKGVDSTLKIQPAKLEDSAVYLCASSSFNYEQYFGPGTRLTVT.

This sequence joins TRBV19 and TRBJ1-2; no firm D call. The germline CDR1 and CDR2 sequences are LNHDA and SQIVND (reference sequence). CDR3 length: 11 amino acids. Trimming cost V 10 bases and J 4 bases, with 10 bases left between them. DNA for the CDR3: TGTGCCACCCAAGTAGCCTATGGCTACACCTTC. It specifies CATQVAYGYTF.